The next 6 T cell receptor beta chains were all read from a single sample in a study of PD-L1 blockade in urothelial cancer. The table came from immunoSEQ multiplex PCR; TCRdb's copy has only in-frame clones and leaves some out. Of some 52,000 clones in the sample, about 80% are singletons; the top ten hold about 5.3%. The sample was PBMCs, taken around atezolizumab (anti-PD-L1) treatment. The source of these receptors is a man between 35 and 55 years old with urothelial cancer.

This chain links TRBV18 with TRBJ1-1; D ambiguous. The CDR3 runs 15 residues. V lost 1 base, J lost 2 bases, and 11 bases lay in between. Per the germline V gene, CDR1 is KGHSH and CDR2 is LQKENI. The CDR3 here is CASSPQEELNTEAFF. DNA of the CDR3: TGTGCCAGCTCACCACAGGAGGAACTTAACACTGAAGCTTTCTTT.

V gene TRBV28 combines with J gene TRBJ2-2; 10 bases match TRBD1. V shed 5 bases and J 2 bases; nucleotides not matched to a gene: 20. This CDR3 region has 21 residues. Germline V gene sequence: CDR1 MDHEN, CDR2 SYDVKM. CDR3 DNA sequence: TGTGCCAGCAGTCCGTCACCGGGGACAGGGGTAAGGGGTAGCAACACCGGGGAGCTGTTTTTT. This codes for CASSPSPGTGVRGSNTGELFF.

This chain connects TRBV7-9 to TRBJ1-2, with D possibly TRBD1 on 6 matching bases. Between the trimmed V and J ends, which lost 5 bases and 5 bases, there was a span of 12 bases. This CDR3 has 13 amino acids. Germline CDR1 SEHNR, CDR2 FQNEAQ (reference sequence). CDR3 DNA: TGTGCCAGCAGCGAGGCAGGGGTTTATGGCTACACCTTC. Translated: CASSEAGVYGYTF.

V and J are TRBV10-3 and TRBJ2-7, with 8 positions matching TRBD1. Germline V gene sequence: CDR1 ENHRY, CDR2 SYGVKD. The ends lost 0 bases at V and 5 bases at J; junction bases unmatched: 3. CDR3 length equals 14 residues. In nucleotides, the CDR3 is TGTGCCATCAGTGAGTCGGCAGGGGGCCACGAGCAGTACTTC. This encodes CAISESAGGHEQYF.

CDR3 coding DNA: TGTGCCAGCAGTGCCTCCGGTACTGGAAACACCATATATTTT. Its translation: CASSASGTGNTIYF. The chain carries TRBV6-1 and TRBJ1-3; D remains ambiguous. CDR3 length equals 14 residues. With 4 bases removed from V and 2 bases from J, the gap between germline ends came to 9 bases. Germline CDR1 reads MNHNS; CDR2 reads SASEGT.

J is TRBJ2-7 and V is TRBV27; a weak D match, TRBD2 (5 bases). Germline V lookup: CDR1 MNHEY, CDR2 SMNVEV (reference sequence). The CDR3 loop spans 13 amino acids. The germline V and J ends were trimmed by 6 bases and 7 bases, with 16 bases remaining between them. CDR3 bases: TGTGCCAGCAGCTTACGGAGGCCGGGTGAGCAGTACTTC. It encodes CASSLRRPGEQYF.